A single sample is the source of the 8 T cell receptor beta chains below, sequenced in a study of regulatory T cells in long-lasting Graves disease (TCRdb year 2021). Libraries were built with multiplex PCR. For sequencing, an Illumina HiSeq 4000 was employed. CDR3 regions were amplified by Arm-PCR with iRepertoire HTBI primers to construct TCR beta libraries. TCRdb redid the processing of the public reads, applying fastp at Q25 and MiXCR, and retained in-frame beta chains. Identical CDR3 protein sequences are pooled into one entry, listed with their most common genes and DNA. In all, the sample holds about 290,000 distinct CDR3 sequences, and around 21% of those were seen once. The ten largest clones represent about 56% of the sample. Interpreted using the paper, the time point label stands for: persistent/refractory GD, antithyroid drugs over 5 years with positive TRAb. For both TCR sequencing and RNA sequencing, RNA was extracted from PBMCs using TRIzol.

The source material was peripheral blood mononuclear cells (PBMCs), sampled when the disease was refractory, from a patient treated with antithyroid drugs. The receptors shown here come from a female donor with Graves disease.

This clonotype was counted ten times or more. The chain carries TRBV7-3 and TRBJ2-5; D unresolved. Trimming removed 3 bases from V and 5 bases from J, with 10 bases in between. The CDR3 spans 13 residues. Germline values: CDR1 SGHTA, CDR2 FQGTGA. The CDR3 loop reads CASSLARRETQYF. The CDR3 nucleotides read TGTGCCAGCAGCTTGGCCAGGCGGGAGACCCAGTACTTC.

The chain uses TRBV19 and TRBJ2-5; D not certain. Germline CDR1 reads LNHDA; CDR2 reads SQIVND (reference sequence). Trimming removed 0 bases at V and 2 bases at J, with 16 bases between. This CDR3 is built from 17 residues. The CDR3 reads CASSIEIPGADQETQYF. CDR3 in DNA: TGTGCCAGTAGTATAGAGATCCCGGGCGCAGATCAAGAGACCCAGTACTTC.

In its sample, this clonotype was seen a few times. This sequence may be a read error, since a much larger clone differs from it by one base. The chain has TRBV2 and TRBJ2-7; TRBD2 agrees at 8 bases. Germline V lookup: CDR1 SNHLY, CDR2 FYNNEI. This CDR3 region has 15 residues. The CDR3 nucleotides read TGTGCCGGCAGGTATGAGACTAGCGACTCCTACGAGCAGTACTTC. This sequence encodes CAGRYETSDSYEQYF.

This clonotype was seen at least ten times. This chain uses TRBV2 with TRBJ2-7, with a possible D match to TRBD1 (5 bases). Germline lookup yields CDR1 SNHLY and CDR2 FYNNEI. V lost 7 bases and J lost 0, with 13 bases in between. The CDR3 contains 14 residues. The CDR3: CASKRSDNSYEQYF. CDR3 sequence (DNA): TGTGCCAGCAAACGGTCGGACAACTCCTACGAGCAGTACTTC.

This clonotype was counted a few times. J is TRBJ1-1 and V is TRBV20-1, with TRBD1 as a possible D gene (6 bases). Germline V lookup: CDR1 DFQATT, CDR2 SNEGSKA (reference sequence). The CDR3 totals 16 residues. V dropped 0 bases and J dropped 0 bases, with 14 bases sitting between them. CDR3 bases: TGCAGTGCTAGAGATGGAGGGGGGCGACTGAACACTGAAGCTTTCTTT. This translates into CSARDGGGRLNTEAFF.

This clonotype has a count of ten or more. CDR3 loop: CASSLNRGPSPYEQYF. In nucleotides, the CDR3 is TGTGCCAGCAGTTTAAACAGGGGGCCATCTCCCTACGAGCAGTACTTC. The chain links TRBV12-3 or TRBV12-4 to TRBJ2-7; TRBD1 agrees at 9 bases. The CDR3 length is 16 residues. V lost 2 bases, J lost 2 bases, and 7 bases stayed unmatched.

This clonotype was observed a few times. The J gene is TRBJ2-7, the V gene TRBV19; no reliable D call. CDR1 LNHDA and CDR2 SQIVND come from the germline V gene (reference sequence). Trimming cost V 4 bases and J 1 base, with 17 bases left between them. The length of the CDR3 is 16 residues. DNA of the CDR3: TGTGCCAGTAGTACCAACCGGATGGGGTTTTCCTACGAGCAGTACTTC. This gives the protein CASSTNRMGFSYEQYF.

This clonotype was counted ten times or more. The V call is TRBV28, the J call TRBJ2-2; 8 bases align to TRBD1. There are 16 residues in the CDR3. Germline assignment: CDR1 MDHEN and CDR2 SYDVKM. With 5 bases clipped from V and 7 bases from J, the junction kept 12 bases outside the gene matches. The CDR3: CASSRGMTGDGGELFF. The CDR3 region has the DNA TGTGCCAGCAGTAGGGGGATGACAGGGGACGGCGGGGAGCTGTTTTTT.